Listed here are 23 T cell receptor beta chains from one sample, sequenced in a study of early T cells in non-severe SARS-CoV-2 infection. MiXCR, applied by TCRdb to the 5' RACE reads, yields one record per CDR3 protein. The sample includes some 57,000 distinct CDR3 sequences, about 10% seen only once; the top ten take 4.5%. Specimen: whole blood. The receptors originated from an adult who was a healthcare worker with PCR-confirmed SARS-CoV-2 infection or an uninfected control (not recorded which).

The sample holds a few counts of this clonotype. This sequence joins TRBV7-2 and TRBJ2-3; D unresolved. Germline V gene lookup returns CDR1 SGHTA and CDR2 FQGNSA. V was pared by 0 bases and J by 0 bases, with 10 bases between. CDR3 size: 16 residues. CDR3 nucleotides: TGTGCCAGCAGCTTAGCTGTCCGTTCTAGCACAGATACGCAGTATTTT. This encodes CASSLAVRSSTDTQYF. The variable domain in full, completed from reference TRBV7-2 and TRBJ2-3, reads GAGVSQSPSNKVTEKGKDVELRCDPISGHTALYWYRQSLGQGLEFLIYFQGNSAPDKSGLPSDRFSAERTGGSVSTLTIQRTQQEDSAVYLCASSLAVRSSTDTQYFGPGTRLTVL.

This clonotype was detected a few times. The chain combines TRBV5-1 with TRBJ2-3; 8 bases map to TRBD2. The V segment lost 2 bases and the J segment 5 bases; nucleotides outside the gene matches: 13. Germline V gene lookup returns CDR1 SGHRS and CDR2 YFSETQ. The CDR3 is 17 amino acids. The CDR3 nucleotides read TGCGCCAGCAGCTTAATAATTAGCGGGGCCGGGGGAGATACGCAGTATTTT. This sequence encodes CASSLIISGAGGDTQYF.

The rearrangement links TRBV7-8 to TRBJ2-7; no clear D gene. V shed 1 base and J shed 1 base, with 8 bases lying between them. The CDR3 covers 14 residues. The V gene's germline CDR1 is SGHVS and CDR2 FQNEAQ. The CDR3 loop reads CASSLGHRSYEQYF. CDR3 nucleotide sequence: TGTGCCAGCAGCTTAGGCCACAGATCCTACGAGCAGTACTTC.

This clonotype was detected many times. V is TRBV20-1 and J is TRBJ2-3; TRBD1 matches 7 bases. The CDR3 totals 14 residues. Germline loops: CDR1 DFQATT, CDR2 SNEGSKA (reference sequence). V shed 6 bases, J shed 2 bases, and the junction held 8 bases outside the gene matches. The CDR3 loop is CSATRGQSTDTQYF. The CDR3 region has the DNA TGCAGTGCGACGAGGGGACAGTCCACAGATACGCAGTATTTT.

There are many counts of this clonotype. This sequence joins TRBV6-5 and TRBJ1-2, with 9 bases aligning to TRBD1. J gave up 4 bases and V 5 bases, and 2 bases lay outside the gene matches. This CDR3 is 13 amino acids long. CDR1 is MNHEY, CDR2 SVGAGI, per germline. The CDR3 loop reads CASSVTGGYGYTF. The CDR3, as DNA: TGTGCCAGCAGTGTGACAGGGGGCTATGGCTACACCTTC.

V is TRBV5-5 and J is TRBJ2-3, with 9 bases lining up with TRBD2. Germline CDR1 and CDR2: SGHKS and YYEKEE (reference sequence). The J segment lost 3 bases and the V segment lost 5 bases, leaving 10 bases of the junction unmatched. This CDR3 is built from 16 residues. CDR3 loop: CASRPAGGPTTDTQYF. The CDR3 nucleotides are TGTGCCAGCAGACCCGCGGGGGGGCCAACTACAGATACGCAGTATTTT.

This clonotype was seen at least ten times. J is TRBJ2-1 and V is TRBV20-1, with TRBD2 matching over 9 bases. CDR1 and CDR2 from the germline V gene are DFQATT and SNEGSKA (reference sequence). CDR3 length: 15 amino acids. The V and J ends lost 3 bases and 6 bases, in that order; junction bases with no gene match: 9. The chain's CDR3 is CSASLSGGQTNEQFF. CDR3 DNA sequence: TGCAGTGCTAGTCTTAGCGGGGGACAAACCAATGAGCAGTTCTTC.

This clonotype occurred many times. The V and J genes are TRBV11-3 and TRBJ1-2, with no clear D. CDR1 is SGHNT and CDR2 is YENEEA in the germline V gene. The CDR3 extends over 10 amino acids. The V gene lost 8 bases and the J gene lost 4 bases, with 5 bases spanning the gap. The DNA of the CDR3 is TGTGCCAGCGGAGGCTATGGCTACACCTTC. This gives the protein CASGGYGYTF.

The chain combines TRBV3-1 with TRBJ1-6; D might be TRBD1 (6 bases). This CDR3 comprises 15 residues. Germline-derived CDR1 and CDR2 are LGHDT and YNNKEL (reference sequence). V dropped 0 bases and J dropped 10 bases, with 13 bases sitting between them. CDR3 residues: CASSQDRGGGSPLHF. The CDR3 coding sequence is TGTGCCAGCAGCCAAGACAGAGGGGGTGGCTCACCCCTCCACTTT. The full variable domain, rest sourced from reference TRBV3-1 and TRBJ1-6, is DTAVSQTPKYLVTQMGNDKSIKCEQNLGHDTMYWYKQDSKKFLKIMFSYNNKELIINETVPNRFSPKSPDKAHLNLHINSLELGDSAVYFCASSQDRGGGSPLHFGNGTRLTVT.

This clonotype showed up many times. The gene calls are TRBV13 and TRBJ2-2; 10 bases fit TRBD1. CDR3 size: 18 residues. The V and J ends lost 4 bases and 2 bases, in that order; junction bases with no gene match: 10. Germline loops: CDR1 PRHDT, CDR2 FYEKMQ (reference sequence). CDR3 amino acids: CASSSRSGTGVNTGELFF. The CDR3 DNA is TGTGCCAGCAGCTCTAGATCCGGGACAGGGGTAAACACCGGGGAGCTGTTTTTT.

The J gene is TRBJ2-5, the V gene TRBV7-7, with TRBD2 identical over 9 bases. The junction had 9 bases not matched to a gene; V was cut back by 5 bases and J by 5 bases. Germline CDR1 reads SSHAT; CDR2 reads FNYEAQ (reference sequence). CDR3 size: 15 residues. CDR3 sequence: CASSKGRAGGETQYF. DNA of the CDR3: TGTGCCAGCAGCAAGGGTAGAGCGGGGGGTGAGACCCAGTACTTC.

This clonotype was picked up many times. The chain combines TRBV30 with TRBJ2-1, with D perhaps TRBD1 (6 bases). In germline, CDR1 is GTSNPN, CDR2 SVGIG (reference sequence). V lost 1 base to trimming and J lost 8 bases, with 12 bases between them. The CDR3 extends over 13 amino acids. In DNA form, the CDR3 reads TGTGCCTGGAGTGGGGACATCGGCTATGAGCAGTTCTTC. This codes for CAWSGDIGYEQFF.

In this sample, this clonotype turned up many times. The V and J genes are TRBV4-2 and TRBJ2-7; D may be TRBD1 (6 bases). Trimming cost V 1 base and J 4 bases, with 17 bases left between them. The CDR3 covers 16 residues. Germline loops: CDR1 LGHNA, CDR2 YNFKEQ. The CDR3 region is CASSQVMAGATYEQYF. DNA for the CDR3: TGTGCCAGCAGCCAAGTTATGGCAGGGGCAACTTACGAGCAGTACTTC.

V gene TRBV2 combines with J gene TRBJ2-1; D may be TRBD1 (5 bases). Trimming removed 6 bases at V and 6 bases at J, with 9 bases between. The CDR3 covers 12 residues. The germline V gene encodes CDR1 SNHLY and CDR2 FYNNEI. The CDR3 spells CASSDSVNEQFF. As DNA, the CDR3 is TGTGCCAGCAGCGACAGTGTCAATGAGCAGTTCTTC.

Ten or more counts support this clonotype. The gene calls are TRBV20-1 and TRBJ2-7; 11 bases fit TRBD2. The germline CDR1 and CDR2 sequences are DFQATT and SNEGSKA (reference sequence). The V segment lost 3 bases and the J segment 2 bases; nucleotides outside the gene matches: 3. CDR3 length: 14 amino acids. The DNA of the CDR3 is TGCAGTGCTAGTAATAGCGGGAGGGCCTACGAGCAGTACTTC. Translating it yields CSASNSGRAYEQYF.

The chain is built from TRBV29-1 and TRBJ2-2; no clear D gene. The CDR3 extends over 13 amino acids. The V end lost 5 bases, the J end lost 1 base, and 8 bases lay between the germline ends. Germline V gene data show CDR1 as SQVTM and CDR2 as ANQGSEA. In nucleotides, the CDR3 is TGCAGCGTTATCGGGTTGAACACCGGGGAGCTGTTTTTT. Its protein product is CSVIGLNTGELFF.

The table lists this clonotype with a few counts. V usage is TRBV20-1 and J usage is TRBJ2-5; tentatively, D is TRBD1 (5 bases). V lost 0 bases, J lost 0 bases, and 8 bases lay in between. CDR1 is DFQATT, CDR2 SNEGSKA, per germline (reference sequence). The CDR3 is 14 amino acids. The CDR3 bases are TGCAGTGCTAGAGATGTAGGGGACCAAGAGACCCAGTACTTC. Its translation is CSARDVGDQETQYF.

A few counts support this clonotype. V is TRBV9 and J is TRBJ2-2, with D perhaps assigned TRBD1 or TRBD2 (5 bases each). The CDR3 loop spans 13 amino acids. V was trimmed by 5 bases and J by 7 bases, leaving 12 bases between them. Germline assignment: CDR1 SGDLS and CDR2 YYNGEE. The CDR3 spells CASSGEGFGELFF. The CDR3 nucleotides read TGTGCCAGCAGTGGCGAGGGGTTCGGGGAGCTGTTTTTT. Complete variable domain (other parts from reference TRBV9 and TRBJ2-2): DSGVTQTPKHLITATGQRVTLRCSPRSGDLSVYWYQQSLDQGLQFLIQYYNGEERAKGNILERFSAQQFPDLHSELNLSSLELGDSALYFCASSGEGFGELFFGEGSRLTVL.

In this sample, this clonotype turned up many times. The J gene is TRBJ2-3, the V gene TRBV29-1, with TRBD2 matching over 12 bases. The germline V gene encodes CDR1 SQVTM and CDR2 ANQGSEA. CDR3 size: 16 residues. Germline trimming cut 6 bases from V and 5 bases from J; bases unmatched to any gene: 12. The CDR3 DNA reads as TGCAGCGTCCCTACGAGACTAGCGGGAGTCATAGATACGCAGTATTTT. Translated, it gives CSVPTRLAGVIDTQYF.

The J gene is TRBJ2-1, the V gene TRBV5-1; D might be TRBD1 or TRBD2, each matching 9 bases. The germline V gene encodes CDR1 SGHRS and CDR2 YFSETQ. V was clipped by 3 bases and J by 15 bases, with 22 bases between them. The CDR3 contains 14 residues. The CDR3 DNA reads as TGCGCCAGCAGCTCGGACAGGGGCGGGAGGGCCTTGTTCTTC. Its protein is CASSSDRGGRALFF.

The chain is built from TRBV6-6 and TRBJ1-1; D unclear. The ends were cut back, 0 bases at V and 4 bases at J, with 9 bases in the middle. The V gene's germline CDR1 is MNHNY and CDR2 SVGAGI (reference sequence). This CDR3 region has 14 residues. The CDR3 is CASSYSGFGTEAFF. As DNA, the CDR3 is TGTGCCAGCAGTTACTCGGGTTTTGGCACTGAAGCTTTCTTT.

This clonotype came up many times. The rearrangement joins TRBV20-1 to TRBJ2-7; D unresolved. The V and J ends lost 0 bases and 6 bases respectively, with 18 bases between them. This CDR3 has 15 residues. Per the germline V gene, CDR1 is DFQATT and CDR2 is SNEGSKA (reference sequence). Written as DNA, the CDR3 is TGCAGTGCTAGAGATCGCTTTAGGTCTCCCCTCGAGCAGTACTTC. This translates into CSARDRFRSPLEQYF.

This clonotype was seen at least ten times. The V call is TRBV6-1, the J call TRBJ2-7; 7 nucleotides line up with TRBD1. With 4 bases clipped from V and 0 bases from J, the junction kept 6 bases outside the gene matches. Germline V lookup: CDR1 MNHNS, CDR2 SASEGT. The CDR3 spans 15 residues. CDR3 sequence (DNA): TGTGCCAGCAGTGTTAACAGGGGAAGCTCCTACGAGCAGTACTTC. Its protein product is CASSVNRGSSYEQYF.